The rows below give T cell receptor beta chains drawn from one sample of a study of blood T cells in healthy people across ages. TCRdb re-called the 5' RACE reads with MiXCR, one entry per CDR3 protein. Of roughly 800,000 distinct CDR3 sequences listed, about 53% are singletons. The sequenced sample consisted of blood. Receptors originate from a man older than 75 in good health. The conserved cysteine and the conserved F or W are not part of the CDR3 here.

TRBV20-1	SASPGAEGGYT
TRBV20-1	SASLQGGTYEQY
TRBV20-1	SARETSGYESEQF
TRBV20-1	SARDSAGPLGNQPQH
TRBV6-2/TRBV6-3	ASSSWTSGSPETQY
TRBV19	ASRDLRSPLH
TRBV29-1	SVEDRRPSLGELF
TRBV24-1	ATSDPGKPREGEYNEQF
TRBV27	ASVASSYNEQY
TRBV27	ASSLRGAGAADTQY
TRBV18	ASSPPETGVYGYT
TRBV14	ASSQDRRALYGYT
TRBV2	ASSQRTGGFSGANVLT
TRBV5-1	ASSLAGTSGSFGEQF
TRBV24-1	ATSEDNEQF
TRBV6-6	ASSPGASGTDTQY
TRBV24-1	ATSDPDGSSYEQY
TRBV12-3/TRBV12-4	ASSSTGALRDYEQY
TRBV28	ATKNTYEQY
TRBV28	ASSLDYSGANVLT
TRBV3-1	ASSQATGWYYGYT
TRBV24-1	ATSDRTDRGNQPQH
TRBV7-3	ASSLGTGRPLNTEAF
TRBV28	ASSLARPADTQY
TRBV5-1	ASRPAEGARSEAF
TRBV6-5	ASSFDGALSEQY
TRBV6-5	ASKRGLGYT
TRBV7-8	ASSLASYGERNYEQY
TRBV20-1	SARAGALSYEQY
TRBV3-1	ASSQGIAGGEQF
TRBV6-6	ATKGKSGANVLT
TRBV29-1	SVRYSQDTQY
TRBV7-2	ASSPSDTSNQPQH
TRBV20-1	SAEGLLSYNEQF
TRBV4-1	ASSQGGTSGRVHNEQF
TRBV2	ASSEQRAYEQY
TRBV25-1	ASLMGKTQY
TRBV18	ASSPQQGAYEQY
TRBV28	ASSLPGQGASYEQY
TRBV12-3/TRBV12-4	ASSLRRINSNQPQH
TRBV20-1	SARDDEVGLQETQY
TRBV5-1	ASSLAASGSTEQY
TRBV24-1	ATSDLTEIGETQY
TRBV6-5	ASSYSTGGSYEQY
TRBV20-1	SASPGTGLGNGYT
TRBV4-2	ASSQVGGPETQY
TRBV5-1	ASSFGSGEPYNEQF
TRBV5-1	ASSSPGLAGSEQY
TRBV12-3/TRBV12-4	ASSLEALHEQF
TRBV7-2	ASSLGGVTSGRVGQF
TRBV20-1	SARDGNRGSTQY
TRBV6-1	ASSVKYEQY
TRBV3-1	ASSPRGGIDEQY
TRBV7-3	ASSLTGALQETQY
TRBV20-1	SASSGTGSKNIQY
TRBV9	ASSVGWSGELF
TRBV28	ASSLVALTGANYGYT